The 8 T cell receptor beta chains listed next were all sequenced from one sample in a study of blood T cell repertoires in COVID-19. Sequenced by immunoSEQ multiplex PCR; TCRdb stores in-frame clones only, minus some. Here the sample spans about 170,000 clones, about 80% being singletons. Material for sequencing was peripheral blood. The receptors were gathered from a man in his 70s with active or convalescent COVID-19.

This clone was picked up a small number of times. The chain employs TRBV10-3 and TRBJ1-2; the match to TRBD1 covers 7 bases. Unmatched junction bases numbered 5, after V lost 4 bases and J lost 6 bases. CDR1 ENHRY and CDR2 SYGVKD come from the germline V gene. This CDR3 spans 13 amino acids. In nucleotides, the CDR3 is TGTGCCATCAGTGGACAGGGTCGGGATGGCTACACCTTC. Its translation: CAISGQGRDGYTF.

V gene TRBV24-1 combines with J gene TRBJ1-5, with a weak D call TRBD1 (6 bases). CDR3 size: 13 residues. The V and J ends lost 5 bases and 6 bases respectively, with 10 bases between them. Germline lookup yields CDR1 KGHDR and CDR2 SFDVKD. CDR3 in DNA: TGTGCCACCAGTGGGCCAGGGGTTCAGCCCCAGCATTTT. Encoded protein: CATSGPGVQPQHF.

J is TRBJ1-4 and V is TRBV6-2 or TRBV6-3; D is possibly TRBD1 (5 bases). Germline V gene sequence: CDR1 MNHEY, CDR2 SVGEGT. The CDR3 consists of 15 residues. Between the trimmed V and J ends, which lost 8 bases and 7 bases, there was a span of 20 bases. The CDR3 DNA is TGTGCCAGCGGTTCGCGAGAGACAGTGGGTGAAAAACTGTTTTTT. It codes for CASGSRETVGEKLFF.

This clone showed up just a few times. The V call is TRBV7-3, the J call TRBJ2-1; D remains unclear. The CDR3 is 10 residues long. Germline CDR1 is SGHTA and CDR2 is FQGTGA. Trimming took 8 bases from V and 4 from J, leaving 3 bases between them. CDR3 in amino acids: CASPYNEQFF. The CDR3 nucleotides read TGTGCCAGCCCATACAATGAGCAGTTCTTC.

The V gene is TRBV7-6, the J gene TRBJ1-5; maybe TRBD1 (6 bases). CDR1 and CDR2 (germline): SGHVS, FNYEAQ. This CDR3 has 14 residues. Trimming took off 5 bases at V and 4 bases at J, with 12 bases between the two ends. The CDR3 bases are TGTGCCAGCAGCCGGACAGCCGTAAATCAGCCCCAGCATTTT. Its translation: CASSRTAVNQPQHF.

V usage is TRBV20-1 and J usage is TRBJ2-1; possibly TRBD2 for D (6 bases). Germline CDR1 is DFQATT and CDR2 is SNEGSKA (reference sequence). V was pared by 0 bases and J by 12 bases, with 9 bases between. The CDR3 length is 11 residues. The CDR3 protein is CSARDKEGQFF. CDR3 coding DNA: TGCAGTGCTAGAGATAAGGAGGGGCAGTTCTTC.

CDR3 DNA sequence: TGTGCCAGCTCACCCGGGGGAGTACAAGAGACCCAGTACTTC. Encoded protein: CASSPGGVQETQYF. The chain couples TRBV18 to TRBJ2-5, with D perhaps TRBD2 (6 bases). The germline CDR1 and CDR2 sequences are KGHSH and LQKENI. The CDR3 loop spans 14 amino acids. V lost 3 bases, J lost 2 bases, and 10 bases lay in between.

The chain links TRBV7-2 to TRBJ2-2; 10 bases are a match to TRBD2. Germline assignment: CDR1 SGHTA and CDR2 FQGNSA. The CDR3 is 17 residues long. Trimming removed 5 bases from V and 1 base from J; junction bases left unmatched: 7. CDR3 nucleotide sequence: TGTGCCAGCAGCCCGCGACGACTAGCGGGGAACACCGGGGAGCTGTTTTTT. Translated, it gives CASSPRRLAGNTGELFF.